The 17 T cell receptor beta chains given below trace back to one sample, sequenced in a study of human thymus T cells. Assay used: immunoSEQ multiplex PCR; TCRdb lists only in-frame clones, some missing. The sample carries approximately 70,000 clones, roughly 95% recorded once. Thymus specimens were resections from corrective heart surgery. Sequenced: thymus tissue. These receptors were taken from a girl under three years old with a congenital heart defect but otherwise immunologically healthy.

The count of this clone is one. The chain couples TRBV12-5 to TRBJ2-7; D might be TRBD2 (5 bases). Trimming left V 3 bases short and J 4 bases short, with 13 bases between. The CDR3 has 14 residues. Germline V lookup: CDR1 LGHNT, CDR2 FRNRAP. This CDR3 is CASGFLGRTYEQYF. The CDR3 DNA is TGTGCTAGTGGTTTTCTCGGGCGGACTTACGAGCAGTACTTC.

The rearrangement uses TRBV7-9 and TRBJ2-3; D possibly matches TRBD1 or TRBD2 (5 bases each). This CDR3 has 15 residues. V was trimmed by 2 bases and J by 2 bases, leaving 11 bases between them. In germline, CDR1 is SEHNR, CDR2 FQNEAQ (reference sequence). The CDR3 sequence is CASSLPLGTTDTQYF. CDR3 DNA: TGTGCCAGCAGCTTACCTCTAGGGACCACAGATACGCAGTATTTT.

CDR3 bases: TGTGCCAGCAGCTTCCGGGTGCCTAGCGGGAGGGGGAGAGATACGCAGTATTTT. Residues: CASSFRVPSGRGRDTQYF. The chain carries TRBV7-2 and TRBJ2-3, with 12 nucleotides matching TRBD2. The V gene end was trimmed by 3 bases and the J gene end by 5 bases; junction bases not matched to a gene: 12. CDR1 is SGHTA, CDR2 FQGNSA, per germline. This CDR3 is 18 amino acids long. The whole variable domain, remainder taken from reference TRBV7-2 and TRBJ2-3, is GAGVSQSPSNKVTEKGKDVELRCDPISGHTALYWYRQSLGQGLEFLIYFQGNSAPDKSGLPSDRFSAERTGGSVSTLTIQRTQQEDSAVYLCASSFRVPSGRGRDTQYFGPGTRLTVL.

The chain is built from TRBV27 and TRBJ2-7; TRBD1 might be the D (6 bases). CDR1 is MNHEY and CDR2 is SMNVEV in the germline V gene (reference sequence). This CDR3 comprises 15 residues. The V and J ends lost 2 bases and 6 bases respectively, with 17 bases between them. The CDR3 is CASSLEGGRGCEQYF. Written as DNA, the CDR3 is TGTGCCAGCAGTTTAGAGGGCGGCAGGGGATGCGAGCAGTACTTC.

J is TRBJ2-5 and V is TRBV19; D is possibly TRBD2 (5 bases). Germline V gene lookup returns CDR1 LNHDA and CDR2 SQIVND (reference sequence). CDR3 length equals 16 residues. V was pared by 3 bases and J by 3 bases, with 17 bases between. The CDR3 spells CASSILAAPSKETQYF. CDR3 DNA: TGTGCCAGTAGTATCCTCGCGGCACCTAGCAAAGAGACCCAGTACTTC.

The V gene is TRBV7-2, the J gene TRBJ2-6, with D possibly being TRBD2 (7 bases). The V gene lost 5 bases and the J gene lost 0 bases, with 20 bases spanning the gap. CDR1 and CDR2 from the germline V gene are SGHTA and FQGNSA. The CDR3 is 19 amino acids. CDR3 amino acids: CASSPPWGGALSGANVLTF. CDR3 nucleotide sequence: TGTGCCAGCAGCCCCCCCTGGGGGGGGGCGCTCTCTGGGGCCAACGTCCTGACTTTC.

V gene TRBV27 combines with J gene TRBJ1-1; TRBD1 might be the D (5 bases). Germline CDR1 is MNHEY and CDR2 is SMNVEV (reference sequence). There are 13 residues in the CDR3. V was pared by 2 bases and J by 8 bases, with 12 bases between. This CDR3 reads CASSLGPGGEAFF. The CDR3 region has the DNA TGTGCCAGCAGTTTAGGCCCCGGGGGGGAAGCTTTCTTT.

This sequence joins TRBV6-5 and TRBJ1-1; D is unclear. V dropped 6 bases and J dropped 3 bases, with 8 bases sitting between them. The germline V gene has CDR1 MNHEY and CDR2 SVGAGI. This CDR3 region has 12 residues. CDR3 residues: CASSSPDTEAFF. Written as DNA, the CDR3 is TGTGCCAGCAGCTCGCCCGACACTGAAGCTTTCTTT.

The chain couples TRBV2 to TRBJ2-3; 10 bases fit TRBD1. The CDR3 consists of 18 residues. Germline CDR1 SNHLY, CDR2 FYNNEI. V gave up 8 bases and J gave up 14 bases; unmatched junction bases: 28. The CDR3 here is CASPGTGDNTSDRRPPYF. The CDR3 DNA reads as TGTGCCAGCCCCGGGACAGGGGACAACACTAGCGACAGGCGCCCCCCGTATTTT.

The V call is TRBV7-2, the J call TRBJ2-1, with 9 positions matching TRBD2. Germline values: CDR1 SGHTA, CDR2 FQGNSA. The CDR3 spans 15 residues. With V trimmed by 1 base and J by 6 bases, 4 bases remained unmatched. CDR3 nucleotides: TGTGCCAGCAGCTTAGGGGGACTAGCCGTCAATGAGCAGTTCTTC. This sequence encodes CASSLGGLAVNEQFF.

V and J are TRBV7-2 and TRBJ2-1; D not resolved. CDR1 is SGHTA, CDR2 FQGNSA, per germline. The CDR3 sequence is 16 residues long. Trimming left V 5 bases short and J 3 bases short, with 17 bases between. CDR3 coding DNA: TGTGCCAGCAGCAGCTACACCGGGTATCACTACAATGAGCAGTTCTTC. Translated, it gives CASSSYTGYHYNEQFF.

The chain carries TRBV10-3 and TRBJ2-7; D unresolved. This CDR3 region has 16 residues. Trimming pared 2 bases from V and 3 bases from J, leaving 17 bases between. CDR1 and CDR2 from the germline V gene are ENHRY and SYGVKD. CDR3 bases: TGTGCCATCAGTGAGGTTCCGGCACCCGCAGACTACGAGCAGTACTTC. This gives the protein CAISEVPAPADYEQYF.

The chain uses TRBV27 and TRBJ1-5; TRBD1 agrees at 7 bases. The germline V gene has CDR1 MNHEY and CDR2 SMNVEV (reference sequence). The CDR3 is made up of 12 amino acids. V lost 8 bases, J lost 5 bases, and 3 bases stayed unmatched. CDR3: CASGQGDQPQHF. The CDR3 nucleotides read TGTGCCAGCGGGCAGGGGGATCAGCCCCAGCATTTT.

The chain couples TRBV30 to TRBJ2-5, with D perhaps matching TRBD2 (5 bases). Per the germline V gene, CDR1 is GTSNPN and CDR2 is SVGIG (reference sequence). V dropped 0 bases and J dropped 5 bases, with 13 bases sitting between them. The CDR3 is 14 residues long. The CDR3 nucleotides are TGTGCCTGGAGTGTACGGGGTAAAGGGGAGACCCAGTACTTC. Protein: CAWSVRGKGETQYF.

The V call is TRBV6-1, the J call TRBJ1-3; 7 bases map to TRBD1. CDR1 and CDR2 (germline): MNHNS, SASEGT. CDR3 size: 18 residues. J was trimmed by 0 bases and V by 4 bases; bases with no gene match: 12. The CDR3 coding sequence is TGTGCCAGCAGTGCAATCACCGGACAGGCGAGCTCTGGAAACACCATATATTTT. Translated, it gives CASSAITGQASSGNTIYF.

The chain has TRBV7-8 and TRBJ1-4, with a weak D call TRBD1 (6 bases). Trimming removed 4 bases at V and 8 bases at J, with 17 bases between. Germline V gene sequence: CDR1 SGHVS, CDR2 FQNEAQ. This CDR3 is 15 amino acids long. The CDR3: CASSSRQAPEEKLFF. CDR3 in DNA: TGTGCCAGCAGCTCCCGACAGGCCCCCGAAGAAAAACTGTTTTTT. Full variable domain (remainder filled in from reference TRBV7-8 and TRBJ1-4): GAGVSQSPRYKVAKRGQDVALRCDPISGHVSLFWYQQALGQGPEFLTYFQNEAQLDKSGLPSDRFFAERPEGSVSTLKIQRTQQEDSAVYLCASSSRQAPEEKLFFGSGTQLSVL.

This clone occurred once. V usage is TRBV28 and J usage is TRBJ2-7, with D maybe TRBD1 (6 bases). This CDR3 comprises 14 residues. V was cut by 6 bases and J by 3 bases, with 15 bases left in between. Germline values: CDR1 MDHEN, CDR2 SYDVKM. The CDR3 sequence is CASSRFRGIYEQYF. The DNA of the CDR3 is TGTGCCAGCAGCCGTTTCAGGGGTATCTACGAGCAGTACTTC. Full variable domain (outside the CDR3, taken from reference TRBV28 and TRBJ2-7): DVKVTQSSRYLVKRTGEKVFLECVQDMDHENMFWYRQDPGLGLRLIYFSYDVKMKEKGDIPEGYSVSREKKERFSLILESASTNQTSMYLCASSRFRGIYEQYFGPGTRLTVT.